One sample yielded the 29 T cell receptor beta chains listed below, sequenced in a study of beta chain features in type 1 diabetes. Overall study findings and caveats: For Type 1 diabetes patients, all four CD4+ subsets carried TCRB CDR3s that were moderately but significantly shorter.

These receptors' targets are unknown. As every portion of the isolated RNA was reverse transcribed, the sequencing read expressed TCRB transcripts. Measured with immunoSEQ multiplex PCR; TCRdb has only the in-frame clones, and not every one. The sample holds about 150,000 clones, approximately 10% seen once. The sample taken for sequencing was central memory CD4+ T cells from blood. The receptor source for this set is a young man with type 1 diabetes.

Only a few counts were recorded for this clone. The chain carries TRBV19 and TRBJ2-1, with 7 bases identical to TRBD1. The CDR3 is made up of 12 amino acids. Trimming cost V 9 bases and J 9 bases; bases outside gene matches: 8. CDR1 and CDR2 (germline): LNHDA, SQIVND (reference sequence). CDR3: CASRQGKAEQFF. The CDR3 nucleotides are TGTGCCAGCAGACAGGGAAAGGCTGAGCAGTTCTTC. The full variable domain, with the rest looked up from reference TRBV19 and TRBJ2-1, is DGGITQSPKYLFRKEGQNVTLSCEQNLNHDAMYWYRQDPGQGLRLIYYSQIVNDFQKGDIAEGYSVSREKKESFPLTVTSAQKNPTAFYLCASRQGKAEQFFGPGTRLTVL.

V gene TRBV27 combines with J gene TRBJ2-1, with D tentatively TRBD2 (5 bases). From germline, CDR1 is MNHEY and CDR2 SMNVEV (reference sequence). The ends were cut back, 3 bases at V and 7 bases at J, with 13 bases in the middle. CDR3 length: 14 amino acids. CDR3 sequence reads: CASSFMTNSNEQFF. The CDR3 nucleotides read TGTGCCAGCAGTTTCATGACTAACTCAAATGAGCAGTTCTTC.

In DNA form, the CDR3 reads TGTGCCAGCAGTTGGTCTAGCCAGACCTACGAGCAGTACTTC. Translated: CASSWSSQTYEQYF. The chain employs TRBV27 and TRBJ2-7, with D possibly matching TRBD2 (5 bases). Germline V CDR1 and CDR2: MNHEY, SMNVEV (reference sequence). CDR3 length: 14 amino acids. With 4 bases removed from V and 2 bases from J, the gap between germline ends came to 12 bases.

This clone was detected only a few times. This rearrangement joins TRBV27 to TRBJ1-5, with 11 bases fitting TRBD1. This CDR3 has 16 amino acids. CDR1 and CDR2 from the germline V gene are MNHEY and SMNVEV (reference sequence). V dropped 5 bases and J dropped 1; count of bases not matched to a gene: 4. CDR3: CASSIRDRGSNQPQHF. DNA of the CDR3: TGTGCCAGCAGTATCCGGGACAGGGGGAGCAATCAGCCCCAGCATTTT.

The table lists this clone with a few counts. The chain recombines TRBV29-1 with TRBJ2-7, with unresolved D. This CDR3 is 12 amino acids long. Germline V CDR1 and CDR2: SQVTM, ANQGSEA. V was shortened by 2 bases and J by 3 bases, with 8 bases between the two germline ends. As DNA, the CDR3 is TGCAGCGTTGAAACCCAGAACTACGAGCAGTACTTC. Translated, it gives CSVETQNYEQYF.

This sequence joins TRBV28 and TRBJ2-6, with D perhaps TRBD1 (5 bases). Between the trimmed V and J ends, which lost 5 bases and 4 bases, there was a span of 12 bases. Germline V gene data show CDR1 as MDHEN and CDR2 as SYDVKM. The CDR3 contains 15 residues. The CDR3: CASSPVTAGANVLTF. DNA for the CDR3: TGTGCCAGCAGTCCAGTGACAGCCGGGGCCAACGTCCTGACTTTC.

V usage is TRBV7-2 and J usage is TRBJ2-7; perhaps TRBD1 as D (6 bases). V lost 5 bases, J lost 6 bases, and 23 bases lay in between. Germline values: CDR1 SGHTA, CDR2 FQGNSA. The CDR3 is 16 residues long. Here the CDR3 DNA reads TGTGCCAGCAGCCTACAGATGGGGGCATCCTTTATCGAGCAGTACTTC. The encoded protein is CASSLQMGASFIEQYF.

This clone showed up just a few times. The CDR3 spells CASSPRQVTDTQYF. In nucleotides, the CDR3 is TGTGCCAGCAGCCCGCGACAGGTCACAGATACGCAGTATTTT. The chain carries TRBV14 and TRBJ2-3; possibly TRBD1 for D (6 bases). The germline V gene encodes CDR1 SGHDN and CDR2 FVKESK. The CDR3 is 14 residues long. V lost 4 bases to trimming and J lost 2 bases, with 10 bases between them.

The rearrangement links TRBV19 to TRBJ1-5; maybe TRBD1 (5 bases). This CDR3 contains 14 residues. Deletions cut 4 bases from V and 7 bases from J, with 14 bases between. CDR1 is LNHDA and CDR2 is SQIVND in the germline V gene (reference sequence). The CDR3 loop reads CASSNSGDGQPQHF. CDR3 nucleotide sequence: TGTGCCAGTAGTAATTCGGGGGACGGCCAGCCCCAGCATTTT.

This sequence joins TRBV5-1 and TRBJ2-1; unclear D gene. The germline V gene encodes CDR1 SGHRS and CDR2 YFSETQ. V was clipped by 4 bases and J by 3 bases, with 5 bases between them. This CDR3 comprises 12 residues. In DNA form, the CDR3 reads TGCGCCAGCAGCCTAGACTACAATGAGCAGTTCTTC. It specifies CASSLDYNEQFF.

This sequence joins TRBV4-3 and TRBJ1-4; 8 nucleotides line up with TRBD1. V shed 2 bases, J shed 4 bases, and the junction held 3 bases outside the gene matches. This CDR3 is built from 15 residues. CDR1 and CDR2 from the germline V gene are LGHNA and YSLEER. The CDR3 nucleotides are TGCGCCAGCAGCCAATCGACAGGGGTTAATGAAAAACTGTTTTTT. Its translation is CASSQSTGVNEKLFF.

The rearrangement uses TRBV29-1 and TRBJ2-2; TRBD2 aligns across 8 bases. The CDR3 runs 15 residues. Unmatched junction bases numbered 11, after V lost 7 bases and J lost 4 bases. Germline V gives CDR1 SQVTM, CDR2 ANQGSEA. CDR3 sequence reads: CSAGSGLDSTGELFF. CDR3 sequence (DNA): TGCAGCGCCGGGTCGGGACTAGATTCCACCGGGGAGCTGTTTTTT.

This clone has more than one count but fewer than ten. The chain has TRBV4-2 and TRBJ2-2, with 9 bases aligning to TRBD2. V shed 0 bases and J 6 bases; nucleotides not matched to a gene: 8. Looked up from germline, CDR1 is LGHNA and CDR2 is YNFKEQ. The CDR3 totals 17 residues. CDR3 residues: CASSQDRRLAAAGELFF. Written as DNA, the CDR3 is TGTGCCAGCAGCCAAGATCGAAGACTAGCGGCGGCCGGGGAGCTGTTTTTT.

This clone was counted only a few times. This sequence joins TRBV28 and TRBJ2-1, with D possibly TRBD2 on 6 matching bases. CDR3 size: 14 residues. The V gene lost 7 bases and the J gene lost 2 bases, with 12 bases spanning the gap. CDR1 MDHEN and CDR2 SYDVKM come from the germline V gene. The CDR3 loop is CASIGGIPYNEQFF. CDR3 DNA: TGTGCCAGCATAGGCGGGATCCCCTACAATGAGCAGTTCTTC.

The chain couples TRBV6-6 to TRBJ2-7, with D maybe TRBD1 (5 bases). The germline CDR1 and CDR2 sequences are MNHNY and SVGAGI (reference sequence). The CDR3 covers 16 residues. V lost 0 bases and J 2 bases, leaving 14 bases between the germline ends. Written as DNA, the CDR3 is TGTGCCAGCAGTTACTCGAGTTCAGGGCTTGCCTACGAGCAGTACTTC. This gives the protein CASSYSSSGLAYEQYF.

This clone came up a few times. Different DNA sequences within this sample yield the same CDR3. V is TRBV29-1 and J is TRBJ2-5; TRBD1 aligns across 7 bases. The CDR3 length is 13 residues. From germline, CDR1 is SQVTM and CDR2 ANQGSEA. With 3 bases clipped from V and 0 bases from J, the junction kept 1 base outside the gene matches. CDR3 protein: CSVEGTDQETQYF. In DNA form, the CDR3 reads TGCAGCGTTGAGGGGACAGACCAAGAGACCCAGTACTTC.

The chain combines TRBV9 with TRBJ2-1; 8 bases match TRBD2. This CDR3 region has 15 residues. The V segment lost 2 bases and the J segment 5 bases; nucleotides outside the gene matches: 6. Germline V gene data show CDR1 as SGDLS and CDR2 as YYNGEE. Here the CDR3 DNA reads TGTGCCAGCAGCGTCAGCGGGAGTACAAACAATGAGCAGTTCTTC. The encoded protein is CASSVSGSTNNEQFF.

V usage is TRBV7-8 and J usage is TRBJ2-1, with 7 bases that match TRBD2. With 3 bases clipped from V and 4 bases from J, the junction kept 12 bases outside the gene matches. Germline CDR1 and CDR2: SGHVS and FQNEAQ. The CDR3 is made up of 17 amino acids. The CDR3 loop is CASSLEPSGMGYNEQFF. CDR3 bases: TGTGCCAGCAGCTTGGAGCCAAGCGGGATGGGGTACAATGAGCAGTTCTTC. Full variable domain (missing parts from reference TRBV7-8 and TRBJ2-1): GAGVSQSPRYKVAKRGQDVALRCDPISGHVSLFWYQQALGQGPEFLTYFQNEAQLDKSGLPSDRFFAERPEGSVSTLKIQRTQQEDSAVYLCASSLEPSGMGYNEQFFGPGTRLTVL.

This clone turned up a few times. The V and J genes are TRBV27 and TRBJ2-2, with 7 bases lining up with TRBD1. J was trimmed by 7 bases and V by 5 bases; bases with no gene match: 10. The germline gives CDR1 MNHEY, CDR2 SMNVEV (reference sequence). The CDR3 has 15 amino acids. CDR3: CASSIQGRGNGELFF. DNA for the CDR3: TGTGCCAGCAGTATTCAGGGCAGGGGGAACGGGGAGCTGTTTTTT.

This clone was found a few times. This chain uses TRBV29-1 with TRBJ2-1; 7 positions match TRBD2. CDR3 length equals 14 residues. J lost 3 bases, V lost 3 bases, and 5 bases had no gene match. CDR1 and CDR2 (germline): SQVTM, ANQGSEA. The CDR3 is CSVEGGSGYNEQFF. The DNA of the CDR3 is TGCAGCGTTGAGGGCGGGAGCGGCTACAATGAGCAGTTCTTC.

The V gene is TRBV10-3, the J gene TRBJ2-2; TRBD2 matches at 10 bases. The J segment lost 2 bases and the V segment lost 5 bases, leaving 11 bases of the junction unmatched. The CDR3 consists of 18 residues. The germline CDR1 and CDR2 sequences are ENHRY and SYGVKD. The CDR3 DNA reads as TGTGCCATCAGTCTTCCCGATGGACTAGCGGTCAACACCGGGGAGCTGTTTTTT. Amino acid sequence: CAISLPDGLAVNTGELFF.

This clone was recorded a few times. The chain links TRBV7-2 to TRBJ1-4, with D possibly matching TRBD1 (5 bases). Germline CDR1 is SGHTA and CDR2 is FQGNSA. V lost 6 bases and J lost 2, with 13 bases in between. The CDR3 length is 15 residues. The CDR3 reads CASRSQGATNEKLFF. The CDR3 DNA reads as TGTGCCAGCAGATCGCAGGGTGCGACTAATGAAAAACTGTTTTTT.

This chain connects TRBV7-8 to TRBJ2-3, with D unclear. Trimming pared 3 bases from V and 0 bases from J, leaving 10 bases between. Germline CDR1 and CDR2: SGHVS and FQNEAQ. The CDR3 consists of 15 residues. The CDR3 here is CASSFNHQSTDTQYF. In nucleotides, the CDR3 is TGTGCCAGCAGCTTTAACCATCAGAGCACAGATACGCAGTATTTT.

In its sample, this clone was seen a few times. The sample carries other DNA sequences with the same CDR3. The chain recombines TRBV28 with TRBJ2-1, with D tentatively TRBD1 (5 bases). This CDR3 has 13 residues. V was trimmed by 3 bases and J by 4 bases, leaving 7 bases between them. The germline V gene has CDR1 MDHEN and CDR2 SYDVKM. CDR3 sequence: CASSLDTYNEQFF. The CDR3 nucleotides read TGTGCCAGCAGTTTGGACACGTACAATGAGCAGTTCTTC.

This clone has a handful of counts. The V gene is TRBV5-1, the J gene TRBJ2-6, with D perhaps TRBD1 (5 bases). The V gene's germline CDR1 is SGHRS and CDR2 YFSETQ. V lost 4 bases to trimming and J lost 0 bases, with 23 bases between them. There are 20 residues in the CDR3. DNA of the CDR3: TGCGCCAGCAGCCCCAGGGTTTTATCTGTTGGGAACTCTGGGGCCAACGTCCTGACTTTC. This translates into CASSPRVLSVGNSGANVLTF. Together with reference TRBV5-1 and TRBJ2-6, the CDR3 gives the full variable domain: KAGVTQTPRYLIKTRGQQVTLSCSPISGHRSVSWYQQTPGQGLQFLFEYFSETQRNKGNFPGRFSGRQFSNSRSEMNVSTLELGDSALYLCASSPRVLSVGNSGANVLTFGAGSRLTVL.

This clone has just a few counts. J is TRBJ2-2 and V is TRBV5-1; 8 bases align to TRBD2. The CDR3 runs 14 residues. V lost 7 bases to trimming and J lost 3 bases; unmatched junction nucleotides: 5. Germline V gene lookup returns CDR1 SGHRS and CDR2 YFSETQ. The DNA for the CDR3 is TGCGCCAGCCAACTAGCGGTTCACACCGGGGAGCTGTTTTTT. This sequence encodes CASQLAVHTGELFF.

CDR3 sequence (DNA): TGTGCCAGCAGCCAACCTAGCGGAAATACGCAGTATTTT. Translation: CASSQPSGNTQYF. This sequence joins TRBV4-2 and TRBJ2-3; 7 positions agree with TRBD2. The junction had 3 bases not matched to a gene; V was cut back by 2 bases and J by 7 bases. Germline-derived CDR1 and CDR2 are LGHNA and YNFKEQ. This CDR3 region has 13 residues.

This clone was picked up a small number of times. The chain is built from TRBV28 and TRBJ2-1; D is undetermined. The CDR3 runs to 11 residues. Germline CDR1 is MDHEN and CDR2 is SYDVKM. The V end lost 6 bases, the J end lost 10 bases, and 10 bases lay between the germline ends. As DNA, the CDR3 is TGTGCCAGCAGCACGGCGCGGGAGCAGTTCTTC. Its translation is CASSTAREQFF. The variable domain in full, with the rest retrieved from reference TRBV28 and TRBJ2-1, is DVKVTQSSRYLVKRTGEKVFLECVQDMDHENMFWYRQDPGLGLRLIYFSYDVKMKEKGDIPEGYSVSREKKERFSLILESASTNQTSMYLCASSTAREQFFGPGTRLTVL.

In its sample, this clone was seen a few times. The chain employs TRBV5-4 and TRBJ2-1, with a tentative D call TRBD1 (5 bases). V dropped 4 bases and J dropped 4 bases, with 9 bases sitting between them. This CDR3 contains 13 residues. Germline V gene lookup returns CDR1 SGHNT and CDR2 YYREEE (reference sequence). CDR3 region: CASSVDSYNEQFF. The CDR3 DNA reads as TGTGCCAGCAGCGTCGACAGTTACAATGAGCAGTTCTTC. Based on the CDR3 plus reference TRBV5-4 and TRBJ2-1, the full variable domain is ETGVTQSPTHLIKTRGQQVTLRCSSQSGHNTVSWYQQALGQGPQFIFQYYREEENGRGNFPPRFSGLQFPNYSSELNVNALELDDSALYLCASSVDSYNEQFFGPGTRLTVL.